The subject of this entry is one T cell receptor beta chain. Its target is not known. The sample comes from a study of PD-1 blockade in classical Hodgkin lymphoma. Findings of the study overall: The causes of the repertoire differences, possibly disease activity or prior therapy, remain undefined.

The protocol was immunoSEQ multiplex PCR, while the TCRdb copy is restricted to in-frame clones and leaves out a portion. The sample holds 30,000 to 35,000 clones, 80% to 95% seen once. The J segment lost 10 bases and the V segment lost 2 bases, leaving 5 bases of the junction unmatched. Looked up from germline, CDR1 is MNHEY and CDR2 is SMNVEV (reference sequence). CDR3 length: 13 residues. Relapse after autologous stem cell transplantation occurred in every patient, and brentuximab vedotin exposure varied. The study purified CD4+ T cells from thawed PBMCs using magnetic negative selection. This clonotype was sampled from a human donor with classical Hodgkin lymphoma. This material consisted of CD4+ T cells from blood, taken at baseline. V and J are TRBV27 and TRBJ2-1; 7 bases agree with TRBD1. In DNA, the CDR3 is TGTGCCAGCAGTTTAGACAGGGCGGCGGAGCAGTTCTTC. Its protein product is CASSLDRAAEQFF.